This entry features one TCR beta chain sequence. The data are from a study of CD8+ T cells in alopecia areata. Study-level information: Treated patients were given 5 to 10 mg oral tofacitinib twice daily.

Documented treatment: oral pan-JAK inhibitor, 5-10 mg twice daily. The researchers isolated CD4+ and CD8+ T cells from PBMCs by sorting. Germline V gene data show CDR1 as SQVTM and CDR2 as ANQGSEA. The V and J ends lost 4 bases and 2 bases respectively, with 10 bases between them. CDR3 length: 13 residues. Extracted RNA was reverse transcribed, and the resulting cDNA served as sequencing template. Profiling relied on immunoSEQ multiplex PCR, and the TCRdb table lists in-frame clones only, not all of them. The sample has about 190,000 clones; roughly three fifths are singletons. This specimen was CD4+ T cells sorted from blood, taken around week 50, from a patient treated with tofacitinib. The source of this sequence is a human donor with alopecia areata. This chain links TRBV29-1 with TRBJ2-3, with D perhaps TRBD1 or TRBD2 (5 bases each). The CDR3: CSVVPGTTDTQYF. CDR3 sequence (DNA): TGCAGCGTTGTACCCGGGACCACAGATACGCAGTATTTT.